This T cell receptor beta chain was identified during a study of cytomegalovirus exposure and HLA in healthy donors. This PCR relied on a set of 60 Vbeta primers and 13 Jbeta primers. Measured with immunoSEQ multiplex PCR; TCRdb has only the in-frame clones, and not every one. In the table there are about 160,000 clones, roughly 87% of which are singletons. V trimming: 2 bases; J trimming: 2 bases; junction bases outside the gene matches: 9. CDR1 and CDR2 (germline): SGHVS, FQNEAQ. This CDR3 comprises 17 residues. With respect to this clone: Antigen unknown.

Findings and limits, study-wide: In a later analysis, TCR beta V- and J-gene trimming showed a link to a missense DCLRE1C variant. A list of about 180 TCR beta chains associated with cytomegalovirus was given. Sequencing likely caused a cluster of highly shared sequence variants.

Material for sequencing was PBMCs. The source of this sequence is a girl aged 10-17 years in good health and CMV-seropositive. This chain links TRBV7-8 with TRBJ2-7, with TRBD2 matching over 10 bases. This CDR3 reads CASSLPRDSGRPYEQYF. CDR3 bases: TGTGCCAGCAGCTTACCCCGAGATAGCGGGAGGCCCTACGAGCAGTACTTC.